The rows below give T cell receptor beta chains drawn from one sample of a study of blood T cell repertoires in COVID-19. TCRdb's copy holds only in-frame clones and misses some; the assay was immunoSEQ multiplex PCR. The data hold a few hundred thousand clones, with more than 85% observed a single time. Specimen: PBMCs or T cells enriched from blood (not recorded which). Receptor source: a woman in her twenties or thirties who had recovered from COVID-19. The CDR3 runs from the conserved cysteine through the conserved F or W. A D gene is named only where the DNA matches it firmly. Clone size appears in some rows only: once, few, many, or a class for an expanded clone.

d_call: .
clone_size: .
j_call: TRBJ2-7
v_call: TRBV28
cdr3_length: 15
cdr3_nt: TGTGCCAGCACCCCATGGGTGGACGGGGCCTACGAGCAGTACTTC
cdr3_aa: CASTPWVDGAYEQYF

d_call: .
clone_size: .
j_call: TRBJ2-1
v_call: TRBV29-1
cdr3_length: 12
cdr3_nt: TGCAGCGTTAACAGCCGGGGTAATGAGCAGTTCTTC
cdr3_aa: CSVNSRGNEQFF

d_call: .
clone_size: .
j_call: TRBJ1-1
v_call: TRBV10-2
cdr3_length: 15
cdr3_nt: TGCGCCAGCAGTGAGGAGGGTTGGAGGTCGTATCAAGCTTTCTTT
cdr3_aa: CASSEEGWRSYQAFF

d_call: .
clone_size: .
j_call: TRBJ1-2
v_call: TRBV19
cdr3_length: 13
cdr3_nt: TGTGCCAGTAAGAGGACAGCTATCTATGGCTACACCTTC
cdr3_aa: CASKRTAIYGYTF

d_call: .
clone_size: few
j_call: TRBJ2-5
v_call: TRBV7-2
cdr3_length: 15
cdr3_nt: TGTGCCAGCAGCCCCCGACCAGGTAGTAAAGAGACCCAGTACTTC
cdr3_aa: CASSPRPGSKETQYF

d_call: .
clone_size: .
j_call: TRBJ2-1
v_call: TRBV5-6
cdr3_length: 16
cdr3_nt: TGTGCCAGCAGCTTGCTGGCGGGGAGCTCCTACAATGAGCAGTTCTTC
cdr3_aa: CASSLLAGSSYNEQFF

d_call: TRBD2
clone_size: .
j_call: TRBJ2-2
v_call: TRBV4-1
cdr3_length: 17
cdr3_nt: TGCGCCAGCAGCCAAGGAGCGGGGCTGGGGAACACCGGGGAGCTGTTTTTT
cdr3_aa: CASSQGAGLGNTGELFF

d_call: .
clone_size: .
j_call: TRBJ2-7
v_call: TRBV6-6
cdr3_length: 15
cdr3_nt: TGTGCCAGCAGTTACTCGAGATCAGGGAAGGGCGAGCAGTACTTC
cdr3_aa: CASSYSRSGKGEQYF

d_call: TRBD2
clone_size: .
j_call: TRBJ2-3
v_call: TRBV29-1
cdr3_length: 14
cdr3_nt: TGCAGCGTTGAAGAGTACGGGGGGATAGATACGCAGTATTTT
cdr3_aa: CSVEEYGGIDTQYF

d_call: TRBD2
clone_size: .
j_call: TRBJ2-5
v_call: TRBV27
cdr3_length: 15
cdr3_nt: TGTGCCAGCAGTCCCCGGTCGGCGGGGGGGTTGACCCAGTACTTC
cdr3_aa: CASSPRSAGGLTQYF

d_call: .
clone_size: .
j_call: TRBJ2-5
v_call: TRBV25-1
cdr3_length: 13
cdr3_nt: TGTGCCAGCAGTCGGACAGTACAAGAGACCCAGTACTTC
cdr3_aa: CASSRTVQETQYF

d_call: .
clone_size: .
j_call: TRBJ2-7
v_call: TRBV27
cdr3_length: 13
cdr3_nt: TGTGCCAGCAGTTCCGGGACTGCTAGGGAGCAGTACTTC
cdr3_aa: CASSSGTAREQYF

d_call: TRBD2
clone_size: .
j_call: TRBJ2-5
v_call: TRBV28
cdr3_length: 20
cdr3_nt: TGTGCCAGCAGTTCCCCCTTGGTTGACCTCGGGGCGGGAGAGCTAAAGACCCAGTACTTC
cdr3_aa: CASSSPLVDLGAGELKTQYF

d_call: .
clone_size: .
j_call: TRBJ1-1
v_call: TRBV19
cdr3_length: 15
cdr3_nt: TGTGCCAGTAGTATAGTGGGGGCAGGGAACACTGAAGCTTTCTTT
cdr3_aa: CASSIVGAGNTEAFF

d_call: .
clone_size: .
j_call: TRBJ2-3
v_call: TRBV4-1
cdr3_length: 15
cdr3_nt: TGCGCCAGCAGCCAAGATTTTGTTAGCACTCATACGCAGTATTTT
cdr3_aa: CASSQDFVSTHTQYF

d_call: TRBD2
clone_size: .
j_call: TRBJ2-1
v_call: TRBV7-6
cdr3_length: 15
cdr3_nt: TGTGCCAGCAGCTTTTTAACTAGCGGGCTCAATGAGCAGTTCTTC
cdr3_aa: CASSFLTSGLNEQFF

d_call: TRBD2
clone_size: .
j_call: TRBJ2-4
v_call: TRBV6-2/TRBV6-3
cdr3_length: 20
cdr3_nt: TGTGCCAGCAGTTCCTACCTAAGACTAGCGGGGAATCTAGCCAAAAACATTCAGTACTTC
cdr3_aa: CASSSYLRLAGNLAKNIQYF

d_call: TRBD2
clone_size: .
j_call: TRBJ2-2
v_call: TRBV5-1
cdr3_length: 14
cdr3_nt: TGCGCCAGCAGCCGGACTAGCGGCACCGGGGAGCTGTTTTTT
cdr3_aa: CASSRTSGTGELFF

d_call: .
clone_size: .
j_call: TRBJ1-1
v_call: TRBV4-1
cdr3_length: 14
cdr3_nt: TGCGCCAGCAGCCAAACCTACGGGGTCTCTGAAGCTTTCTTT
cdr3_aa: CASSQTYGVSEAFF

d_call: .
clone_size: .
j_call: TRBJ1-3
v_call: TRBV27
cdr3_length: 14
cdr3_nt: TGTGCCAGCAGTTTAAGTTCGGCTGGAAACACCATATATTTT
cdr3_aa: CASSLSSAGNTIYF

d_call: .
clone_size: .
j_call: TRBJ2-1
v_call: TRBV9
cdr3_length: 12
cdr3_nt: TGTGCCAGCAGCGTAGGAGCGGCTGAGCAGTTCTTC
cdr3_aa: CASSVGAAEQFF

d_call: .
clone_size: once
j_call: TRBJ2-5
v_call: TRBV12-5
cdr3_length: 15
cdr3_nt: TGTGCTAGTGGTTTGGGACTTAAAGGCCAAGAGACCCAGTACTTC
cdr3_aa: CASGLGLKGQETQYF

d_call: TRBD2
clone_size: .
j_call: TRBJ2-7
v_call: TRBV3-1/TRBV3-2
cdr3_length: 17
cdr3_nt: TGTGCCAGCAGCCAAGACCTGGCGGGAGGAAGCTCCTACGAGCAGTACTTC
cdr3_aa: CASSQDLAGGSSYEQYF

d_call: .
clone_size: .
j_call: TRBJ2-3
v_call: TRBV3-1/TRBV3-2
cdr3_length: 12
cdr3_nt: TGTGCCAGCAGCCAAGTCGCAGATACGCAGTATTTT
cdr3_aa: CASSQVADTQYF

d_call: .
clone_size: .
j_call: TRBJ1-1
v_call: TRBV27
cdr3_length: 14
cdr3_nt: TGTGCCAGCAGTTTGATGTACATGAACACTGAAGCTTTCTTT
cdr3_aa: CASSLMYMNTEAFF

d_call: .
clone_size: few
j_call: TRBJ1-1
v_call: TRBV12-3/TRBV12-4
cdr3_length: 13
cdr3_nt: TGTGCCAGCAGTACGTGGGCCAACACTGAAGCTTTCTTT
cdr3_aa: CASSTWANTEAFF

d_call: .
clone_size: .
j_call: TRBJ2-2
v_call: TRBV24-1
cdr3_length: 12
cdr3_nt: TGTGCCACCAGTGGAACATTCGGGGAGCTGTTTTTT
cdr3_aa: CATSGTFGELFF

d_call: TRBD2
clone_size: .
j_call: TRBJ2-3
v_call: TRBV7-6
cdr3_length: 20
cdr3_nt: TGTGCCAGCAGGTTGTCGGGGGGCAGGATAGCGGGGGCCCTTTCGGATACGCAGTATTTT
cdr3_aa: CASRLSGGRIAGALSDTQYF

d_call: .
clone_size: .
j_call: TRBJ1-5
v_call: TRBV27
cdr3_length: 13
cdr3_nt: TGTGCCAGCAGTGACGCGGGGAATCAGCCCCAGCATTTT
cdr3_aa: CASSDAGNQPQHF

d_call: .
clone_size: .
j_call: TRBJ1-3
v_call: TRBV3-1/TRBV3-2
cdr3_length: 12
cdr3_nt: TGTGCCAGCAGCCAAGATACTCGCCCCATATATTTT
cdr3_aa: CASSQDTRPIYF

d_call: .
clone_size: .
j_call: TRBJ1-1
v_call: TRBV5-5
cdr3_length: 13
cdr3_nt: TGTGCCAGCAGCTCCTTCTTAAACACTGAAGCTTTCTTT
cdr3_aa: CASSSFLNTEAFF

d_call: .
clone_size: few
j_call: TRBJ2-2
v_call: TRBV30
cdr3_length: 13
cdr3_nt: TGTGCCTGGAGCCAGGGGGAGGCCGGGGAGCTGTTTTTT
cdr3_aa: CAWSQGEAGELFF

d_call: TRBD1
clone_size: .
j_call: TRBJ1-2
v_call: TRBV18
cdr3_length: 16
cdr3_nt: TGTGCCAGCTCACCTGTCCCGGGACAGGGAAACTATGGCTACACCTTC
cdr3_aa: CASSPVPGQGNYGYTF

d_call: .
clone_size: .
j_call: TRBJ2-7
v_call: TRBV9
cdr3_length: 13
cdr3_nt: TGTGCCAGCAGCCCCACCGGAGGGGTCGAGCAGTACTTC
cdr3_aa: CASSPTGGVEQYF

d_call: TRBD1
clone_size: .
j_call: TRBJ1-5
v_call: TRBV5-1
cdr3_length: 14
cdr3_nt: TGCGCCAGCAGCTGGACAGGGGTCGATCAGCCCCAGCATTTT
cdr3_aa: CASSWTGVDQPQHF

d_call: .
clone_size: .
j_call: TRBJ2-7
v_call: TRBV2
cdr3_length: 11
cdr3_nt: TGTGCCACCCCAAGACTCTACGAGCAGTACTTC
cdr3_aa: CATPRLYEQYF

d_call: .
clone_size: .
j_call: TRBJ2-7
v_call: TRBV6-6
cdr3_length: 13
cdr3_nt: TGTGCCAGCAGGGAGGTGAGCTCCTACGAGCAGTACTTC
cdr3_aa: CASREVSSYEQYF

d_call: .
clone_size: once
j_call: TRBJ1-5
v_call: TRBV19
cdr3_length: 14
cdr3_nt: TGTGCCAGTAGGCATTGGCGGAGCGAAAAGCCCCAGCATTTT
cdr3_aa: CASRHWRSEKPQHF

d_call: .
clone_size: few
j_call: TRBJ1-5
v_call: TRBV21-1
cdr3_length: 15
cdr3_nt: TGTGCCAGCAGCAAAGCGCTAGAGGGTTGGCAGCCCCAGCATTTT
cdr3_aa: CASSKALEGWQPQHF

d_call: TRBD2
clone_size: .
j_call: TRBJ2-5
v_call: TRBV5-1
cdr3_length: 18
cdr3_nt: TGCGCCAGCAGCTTGGCACTAGCGGGAGTCAACGGTCGGGAGACCCAGTACTTC
cdr3_aa: CASSLALAGVNGRETQYF

d_call: .
clone_size: once
j_call: TRBJ2-7
v_call: TRBV6-5
cdr3_length: 11
cdr3_nt: TGTGCCAGCCGGGACAACTACGAGCAGTACTTC
cdr3_aa: CASRDNYEQYF

d_call: TRBD1
clone_size: .
j_call: TRBJ2-3
v_call: TRBV6-1
cdr3_length: 19
cdr3_nt: TGTGCCAGCAGTGATAAAATATTAGGGGACAGGGGGCGCACAGATACGCAGTATTTT
cdr3_aa: CASSDKILGDRGRTDTQYF

d_call: .
clone_size: .
j_call: TRBJ1-4
v_call: TRBV4-1
cdr3_length: 15
cdr3_nt: TGCGCCAGCAGCCAAGATTTGCGACAAGATGAAAAACTGTTTTTT
cdr3_aa: CASSQDLRQDEKLFF

d_call: .
clone_size: .
j_call: TRBJ1-6
v_call: TRBV5-6
cdr3_length: 14
cdr3_nt: TGTGCCAGCAGCTTGGGAGTAGTGGATTCACCCCTCCACTTT
cdr3_aa: CASSLGVVDSPLHF

d_call: TRBD2
clone_size: .
j_call: TRBJ2-7
v_call: TRBV29-1
cdr3_length: 12
cdr3_nt: TGCAGCGTTGCTAGCGGGAAGGACGAGCAGTACTTC
cdr3_aa: CSVASGKDEQYF

d_call: .
clone_size: .
j_call: TRBJ2-5
v_call: TRBV27
cdr3_length: 16
cdr3_nt: TGTGCCAGCATGGGAGGCACGGCATCGCGCCAAGAGACCCAGTACTTC
cdr3_aa: CASMGGTASRQETQYF

d_call: .
clone_size: .
j_call: TRBJ2-1
v_call: TRBV28
cdr3_length: 15
cdr3_nt: TGTGCCAGCAGTTTGGAATATGTCAGGTCCAGTGAGCAGTTCTTC
cdr3_aa: CASSLEYVRSSEQFF

d_call: TRBD2
clone_size: .
j_call: TRBJ2-7
v_call: TRBV27
cdr3_length: 15
cdr3_nt: TGTGCCAGCAGCTGGGGGACTAGCGGGAGCTGGGAGCAGTACTTC
cdr3_aa: CASSWGTSGSWEQYF

d_call: TRBD1
clone_size: .
j_call: TRBJ1-4
v_call: TRBV7-9
cdr3_length: 15
cdr3_nt: TGTGCCAGCAGCAAACGGGACAGGGAGGGGGAAAAACTGTTTTTT
cdr3_aa: CASSKRDREGEKLFF